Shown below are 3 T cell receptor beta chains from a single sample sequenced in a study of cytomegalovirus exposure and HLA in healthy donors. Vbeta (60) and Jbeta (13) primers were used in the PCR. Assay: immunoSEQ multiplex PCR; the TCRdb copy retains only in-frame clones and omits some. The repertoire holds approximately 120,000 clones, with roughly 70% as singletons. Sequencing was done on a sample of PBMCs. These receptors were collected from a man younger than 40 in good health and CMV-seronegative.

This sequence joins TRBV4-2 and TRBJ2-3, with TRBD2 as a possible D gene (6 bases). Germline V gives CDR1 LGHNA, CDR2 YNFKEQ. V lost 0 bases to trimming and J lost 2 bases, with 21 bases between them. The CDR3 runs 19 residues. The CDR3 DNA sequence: TGTGCCAGCAGCCAAGATGCCGGGACTTTGCCAACCCACACAGATACGCAGTATTTT. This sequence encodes CASSQDAGTLPTHTDTQYF.

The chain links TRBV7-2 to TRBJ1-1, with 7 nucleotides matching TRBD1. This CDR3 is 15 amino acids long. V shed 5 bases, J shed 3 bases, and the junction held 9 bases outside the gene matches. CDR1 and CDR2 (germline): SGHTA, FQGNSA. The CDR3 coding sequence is TGTGCCAGCAGCCGAACCAGGGGGTGGGACACTGAAGCTTTCTTT. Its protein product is CASSRTRGWDTEAFF.

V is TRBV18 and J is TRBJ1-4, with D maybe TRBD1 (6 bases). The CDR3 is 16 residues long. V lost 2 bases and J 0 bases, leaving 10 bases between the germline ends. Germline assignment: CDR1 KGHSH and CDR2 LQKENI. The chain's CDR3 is CASSPTGLATNEKLFF. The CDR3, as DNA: TGTGCCAGCTCACCAACAGGGTTGGCAACTAATGAAAAACTGTTTTTT.